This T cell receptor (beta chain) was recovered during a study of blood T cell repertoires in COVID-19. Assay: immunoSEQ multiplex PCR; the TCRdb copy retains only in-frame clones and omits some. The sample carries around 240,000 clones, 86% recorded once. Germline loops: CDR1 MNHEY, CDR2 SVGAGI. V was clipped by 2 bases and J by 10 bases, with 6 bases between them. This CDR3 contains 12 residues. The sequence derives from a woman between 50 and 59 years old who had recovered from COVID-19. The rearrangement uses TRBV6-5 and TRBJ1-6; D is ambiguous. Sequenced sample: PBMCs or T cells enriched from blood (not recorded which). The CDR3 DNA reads TGTGCCAGCAGTTACGCCTACTCACCCCTCCACTTT. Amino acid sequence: CASSYAYSPLHF.